This TCR beta chain was recorded in a study of T cells in tumors after PD-1 blockade. Worth noting for this clone: Antigen specificity is unknown.

Whole-study results and caveats: Approximately 43% of tumor TCR clonotypes were also found in blood.

The protocol was immunoSEQ multiplex PCR, while the TCRdb copy is restricted to in-frame clones and leaves out a portion. This repertoire shows more than 8,000 clones, less than 80% found once; its top ten account for under 6%. The length of the CDR3 is 16 residues. The germline V gene encodes CDR1 SGDLS and CDR2 YYNGEE. The J segment lost 5 bases and the V segment lost 4 bases, leaving 9 bases of the junction unmatched. The sequencing here drew on tumor tissue, taken after anti-PD-1 treatment. The gene calls are TRBV9 and TRBJ2-2; TRBD1 matches at 9 bases. This clonotype was sampled from a human donor with basal cell carcinoma. The CDR3 sequence is CASSLGGGQGTGELFF. The CDR3 bases are TGTGCCAGCAGCCTAGGAGGGGGACAGGGAACCGGGGAGCTGTTTTTT.